This record concerns one T cell receptor (beta chain) sequence. This sample was taken from a study of blood T cell repertoires in COVID-19. Study-level information: Spain, Italy and the United States supplied samples that represented acute and convalescent COVID-19. Sources were T cells, B-cell-depleted T cells, or PBMCs; the material itself was cDNA or gDNA.

The V segment lost 3 bases and the J segment 2 bases; nucleotides outside the gene matches: 3. The CDR3 is made up of 15 amino acids. Germline V CDR1 and CDR2: MDHEN, SYDVKM. How the authors handled the data: Estimation of nucleated cell counts was performed using reference gene primer amplification. Repertoires were generated with immunoSEQ multiplex PCR, while TCRdb's copy carries only in-frame clones and drops some. That table supplies the V and J calls and clone size; D and trimming were determined from the DNA. The sample consists of under 300,000 clones, roughly 88% of them appearing once. The chain combines TRBV28 with TRBJ2-3; TRBD2 aligns across 9 bases. The clonotype comes from a woman aged 40 to 50 who had recovered from COVID-19. The sample comprised peripheral blood. CDR3 nucleotide sequence: TGTGCCAGCAGTTTGGCGGGGGGGTTCACAGATACGCAGTATTTT. As protein: CASSLAGGFTDTQYF. The complete variable domain, with remaining parts taken from reference TRBV28 and TRBJ2-3, reads DVKVTQSSRYLVKRTGEKVFLECVQDMDHENMFWYRQDPGLGLRLIYFSYDVKMKEKGDIPEGYSVSREKKERFSLILESASTNQTSMYLCASSLAGGFTDTQYFGPGTRLTVL.